The rows below give T cell receptor beta chains drawn from one sample of a study of blood T cell repertoires in COVID-19. Only in-frame clones appear in the TCRdb table, and some are missing; sequencing was by immunoSEQ multiplex PCR. Among approximately 200,000 clones, roughly four fifths were seen once, and the ten largest hold about 12%. Source material: PBMCs or T cells enriched from blood (not recorded which). Receptors were obtained from a man aged 35 to 55 who had recovered from COVID-19. Each CDR3 is given with its conserved first and last residue. The D gene is left open where the match is weak. The listing skips clone size in some rows; elsewhere it reads once, few, many or a size class.

clone size	V gene	D gene	J gene	CDR3 DNA	CDR3 protein
.	TRBV28	.	TRBJ2-3	TGTGCCAGCAGTTCCCTAGGAGGGAGCACAGATACGCAGTATTTT	CASSSLGGSTDTQYF
.	TRBV24-1	.	TRBJ2-1	TGTGCCACCAGTGATTCGGGGGTAGGGGTTCGCTCCTACAATGAGCAGTTCTTC	CATSDSGVGVRSYNEQFF
.	TRBV30	TRBD2	TRBJ2-3	TGTGCCTGTCCCAAGCGGGGGTACACAGATACGCAGTATTTT	CACPKRGYTDTQYF
.	TRBV19	TRBD1	TRBJ2-5	TGTGCCAGTAGTATGGGGACAGGGGGTGGAAAGACCCAGTACTTC	CASSMGTGGGKTQYF
.	TRBV7-2	.	TRBJ1-5	TGTGCCAGCAGACCAGGGTCGGGGGGCGATCAGCCCCAGCATTTT	CASRPGSGGDQPQHF
.	TRBV7-3	TRBD2	TRBJ2-1	TGTGCCAGCAGCGTAACGGGACTAGCGGGAGAGGATGAGCAGTTCTTC	CASSVTGLAGEDEQFF
.	TRBV11-1	.	TRBJ2-3	TGTGCCAGCAGCCGTACGGCAGATACGCAGTATTTT	CASSRTADTQYF
.	TRBV4-3	.	TRBJ1-3	TGCGCCAGCAGCAGCGACCAGGGAATCGGAAACACCATATATTTT	CASSSDQGIGNTIYF
.	TRBV29-1	.	TRBJ1-2	TGCAGCGTTGATAGAAATCTAAACTATGGCTACACCTTC	CSVDRNLNYGYTF
few	TRBV6-6	.	TRBJ2-7	TGTGCCAGCAGTTACTCGAGTCTCAGGCGGGACTACGAGCAGTACTTC	CASSYSSLRRDYEQYF